The 7 T cell receptor beta chains listed next were all sequenced from one sample in a study of identical twins. One entry per CDR3 protein results from TCRdb running MiXCR on the 5' RACE reads. The sample records 700,000 or so distinct CDR3 sequences, roughly 8% being singletons. These data were also filed under a second study, of yellow fever vaccine responses in identical twins.

Sequenced: PBMCs. The source is a woman in her late teens or twenties in good health.

This clonotype showed up many times. The rearrangement uses TRBV12-3 or TRBV12-4 and TRBJ2-1, with unresolved D. This CDR3 comprises 15 residues. Between the trimmed V and J ends, which lost 3 bases and 9 bases, there was a span of 18 bases. The CDR3 bases are TGTGCCAGCAGTTTGTCAGGACCTGGTTGGAGTGAGCAGTTCTTC. This encodes CASSLSGPGWSEQFF.

This clonotype was seen repeatedly, ten times or more. The chain joins TRBV7-2 to TRBJ2-3; D is unresolved. This CDR3 has 14 residues. V was cut by 0 bases and J by 2 bases, with 6 bases left in between. In germline, CDR1 is SGHTA, CDR2 FQGNSA. CDR3 region: CASSLALDTDTQYF. Here the CDR3 DNA reads TGTGCCAGCAGCTTAGCGCTTGACACAGATACGCAGTATTTT.

This chain uses TRBV7-8 with TRBJ2-5; 7 nucleotides align to TRBD2. CDR1 and CDR2 from the germline V gene are SGHVS and FQNEAQ. V was clipped by 5 bases and J by 5 bases; unmatched bases: 17. The CDR3 length is 17 residues. This CDR3 is CASSHRAASSRGETQYF. In DNA form, the CDR3 reads TGTGCCAGCAGCCACCGAGCAGCCTCTTCGCGGGGGGAGACCCAGTACTTC.

This clonotype has a count of ten or more. The chain carries TRBV7-2 and TRBJ1-2, with TRBD1 as a possible D gene (6 bases). The ends were cut back, 3 bases at V and 4 bases at J, with 15 bases in the middle. Germline V gene sequence: CDR1 SGHTA, CDR2 FQGNSA. This CDR3 comprises 15 residues. The CDR3 here is CASSLGGSLGYGYTF. In nucleotides, the CDR3 is TGTGCCAGCAGCTTGGGGGGCAGCTTAGGCTATGGCTACACCTTC.

This clonotype was counted between two and nine times. The chain is built from TRBV19 and TRBJ2-5; D might be TRBD1 (6 bases). The CDR3 spans 13 residues. Germline V gene lookup returns CDR1 LNHDA and CDR2 SQIVND (reference sequence). V lost 6 bases and J lost 5, with 13 bases in between. CDR3 nucleotides: TGTGCCAGTAGCAAAGGGGGTATGGAGACCCAGTACTTC. This gives the protein CASSKGGMETQYF. The full variable domain, with the rest looked up from reference TRBV19 and TRBJ2-5, is DGGITQSPKYLFRKEGQNVTLSCEQNLNHDAMYWYRQDPGQGLRLIYYSQIVNDFQKGDIAEGYSVSREKKESFPLTVTSAQKNPTAFYLCASSKGGMETQYFGPGTRLLVL.

This clonotype was recorded a few times. J is TRBJ2-1 and V is TRBV20-1; 8 bases are a match to TRBD1. CDR1 and CDR2 (germline): DFQATT, SNEGSKA (reference sequence). The trim removed 0 bases at V and 7 bases at J, leaving 5 bases unmatched. The CDR3 runs 14 residues. The CDR3 spells CSARERDRINEQFF. In nucleotides, the CDR3 is TGCAGTGCTAGAGAAAGGGACAGGATTAATGAGCAGTTCTTC.

This clonotype was observed a handful of times. The rearrangement uses TRBV30 and TRBJ2-5; tentative D call: TRBD2 (6 bases). This CDR3 contains 13 residues. V was shortened by 5 bases and J by 7 bases, with 17 bases between the two germline ends. Germline V gene lookup returns CDR1 GTSNPN and CDR2 SVGIG (reference sequence). CDR3 DNA sequence: TGTGCCTGGCGGTATAGCGGAGCTGGGACCCAGTACTTC. Its translation is CAWRYSGAGTQYF.